The 22 T cell receptor beta chains in this list originate from one sample, sequenced in a study of cytomegalovirus exposure and HLA in healthy donors. In the PCR, 60 Vbeta and 13 Jbeta primers were used. The method was immunoSEQ multiplex PCR; TCRdb's version includes in-frame clones alone and lacks a portion of them. The sample includes over 110,000 clones, about four fifths seen only once; the top ten take approximately 4.1%. Material for sequencing was PBMCs. The source is a man aged 40-50 years in good health and CMV-seronegative.

The rearrangement uses TRBV27 and TRBJ1-5, with D possibly matching TRBD1 (6 bases). This CDR3 is built from 15 residues. V lost 5 bases and J lost 2, with 13 bases in between. Germline V lookup: CDR1 MNHEY, CDR2 SMNVEV (reference sequence). The CDR3 reads CASSDRDNRNQPQHF. CDR3 DNA sequence: TGTGCCAGCAGTGACCGGGACAACCGCAATCAGCCCCAGCATTTT.

This chain uses TRBV21-1 with TRBJ2-1; the table names TRBD2, a call not compared with the DNA. TRBV21-1 is deemed a pseudogene. The CDR3 totals 14 residues. CDR3 sequence (DNA): TGTGCCAGCAGCAAAGGAGGCCTTGGAAATGAGCAGTTCTTC. It yields the protein CASSKGGLGNEQFF.

The chain links TRBV4-1 to TRBJ1-1; D not certain. This CDR3 has 14 residues. V lost 6 bases, J lost 3 bases, and 14 bases lay in between. Germline V CDR1 and CDR2: MGHRA, YSYEKL. The CDR3 region is CASRLPAGDTEAFF. DNA for the CDR3: TGCGCCAGCAGACTCCCGGCGGGTGACACTGAAGCTTTCTTT.

The chain carries TRBV10-3 and TRBJ2-7, with 8 bases identical to TRBD1. The germline gives CDR1 ENHRY, CDR2 SYGVKD. Trimming at V came to 5 bases and at J to 7 bases, leaving 1 base not matched to a gene. The CDR3 length is 11 residues. As DNA, the CDR3 is TGTGCCATCAGTACAGGGGGAGAGCAGTACTTC. It specifies CAISTGGEQYF.

This clone was found once. The rearrangement joins TRBV4-3 to TRBJ1-2; D is uncertain. The germline V gene has CDR1 LGHNA and CDR2 YSLEER. This CDR3 spans 15 amino acids. Trimming took 0 bases from V and 0 from J, leaving 8 bases between them. CDR3 amino acids: CASSQDWASNYGYTF. The CDR3 nucleotides read TGCGCCAGCAGCCAAGACTGGGCTTCTAACTATGGCTACACCTTC.

The CDR3 DNA follows: TGTGCCACCAGTCGGGAACAGGGAAGCAATCAGCCCCAGCATTTT. It is translated as CATSREQGSNQPQHF. The rearrangement joins TRBV15 to TRBJ1-5, with a tentative D call TRBD1 (6 bases). Germline V gene lookup returns CDR1 LNHNV and CDR2 YYDKDF (reference sequence). V gave up 6 bases and J gave up 1 base, with 13 bases separating them. The CDR3 is 15 amino acids.

This clone was found once. DNA of the CDR3: TGTGCCAGCAGTTACGACCCAGGGTACTCTGGAAACACCATATATTTT. It is translated as CASSYDPGYSGNTIYF. The V call is TRBV6-5, the J call TRBJ1-3; maybe TRBD1 (5 bases). V gave up 2 bases and J gave up 0 bases, with 11 bases separating them. The CDR3 is made up of 16 amino acids. CDR1 and CDR2 (germline): MNHEY, SVGAGI.

The chain carries TRBV19 and TRBJ2-7; D is unresolved. Per germline, CDR1 LNHDA and CDR2 SQIVND (reference sequence). The CDR3 has 13 amino acids. Trimming removed 4 bases from V and 9 bases from J, with 16 bases in between. The chain's CDR3 is CASSTSSKSTQYF. As DNA, the CDR3 is TGTGCCAGTAGTACGTCGTCCAAGAGCACGCAGTACTTC. Full variable domain (missing parts from reference TRBV19 and TRBJ2-7): DGGITQSPKYLFRKEGQNVTLSCEQNLNHDAMYWYRQDPGQGLRLIYYSQIVNDFQKGDIAEGYSVSREKKESFPLTVTSAQKNPTAFYLCASSTSSKSTQYFGPGTRLTVT.

Worth noting for this clone: This CDR3 is missing its conserved last phenylalanine or tryptophan, likely due to a read error. The CDR3 DNA reads TGCGCCAGCAGCGTAGGGACAGGGCTATTGAACACTGAAGCTTTCCTT. Protein: CASSVGTGLLNTEAFL. The chain employs TRBV5-1 and TRBJ1-1, with TRBD1 identical over 9 bases. This CDR3 contains 16 residues. The germline gives CDR1 SGHRS, CDR2 YFSETQ. V dropped 4 bases and J dropped 0; count of bases not matched to a gene: 7.

This clone is a singleton in its sample. Other DNA sequences in the same sample also yield this CDR3. The CDR3 here is CASSYRGPYEQYF. CDR3 sequence (DNA): TGTGCCAGCAGTTATAGGGGGCCCTACGAGCAGTACTTC. The chain recombines TRBV6-5 with TRBJ2-7, with TRBD1 identical over 7 bases. CDR3 length: 13 residues. The V and J ends lost 3 bases and 2 bases, in that order; junction bases with no gene match: 1. Germline V CDR1 and CDR2: MNHEY, SVGAGI.

The chain couples TRBV9 to TRBJ2-5; D is uncertain. CDR1 is SGDLS, CDR2 YYNGEE, per germline. The CDR3 is made up of 13 amino acids. V shed 4 bases and J shed 2 bases, with 9 bases lying between them. CDR3 in amino acids: CASSTNPQETQYF. The CDR3 DNA is TGTGCCAGCAGCACAAATCCGCAAGAGACCCAGTACTTC.

The genes are TRBV6-5 and TRBJ1-2, with D possibly matching TRBD1 (6 bases). Trimming took 5 bases from V and 8 from J, leaving 21 bases between them. CDR1 and CDR2 (germline): MNHEY, SVGAGI. The CDR3 length is 15 residues. The CDR3 nucleotides read TGTGCCAGCAGTCGATCTGGACAGCGCCTCGCCGGCTACACCTTC. Translating gives CASSRSGQRLAGYTF.

The chain links TRBV5-1 to TRBJ1-1, with TRBD1 as a possible D gene (5 bases). The ends were cut back, 0 bases at V and 0 bases at J, with 9 bases in the middle. The germline V gene encodes CDR1 SGHRS and CDR2 YFSETQ. The CDR3 sequence is 15 residues long. CDR3 in DNA: TGCGCCAGCAGCTTGGACAGGACTATGAACACTGAAGCTTTCTTT. This translates into CASSLDRTMNTEAFF.

The table lists this clone with a count of one. This chain connects TRBV28 to TRBJ2-2; 7 bases agree with TRBD1. The germline V gene encodes CDR1 MDHEN and CDR2 SYDVKM. The CDR3 length is 16 residues. With 3 bases clipped from V and 5 bases from J, the junction kept 9 bases outside the gene matches. The CDR3 loop reads CASSFPRGHRTGELFF. The CDR3 DNA reads as TGTGCCAGCAGTTTCCCAAGGGGGCATCGGACCGGGGAGCTGTTTTTT.

V gene TRBV7-9 combines with J gene TRBJ1-1; 7 bases are a match to TRBD1. This CDR3 is built from 14 residues. The germline V gene has CDR1 SEHNR and CDR2 FQNEAQ (reference sequence). Losses at the gene ends were 9 bases for V and 4 bases for J; bases not matched to a gene: 11. In DNA form, the CDR3 reads TGTGCCAGTGAACAGGGGCCTTCACTCACTGAAGCTTTCTTT. Protein product: CASEQGPSLTEAFF.

DNA for the CDR3: TGTGCCAGCAGCCAACGACAGGGGGGTTCACCCCTCCACTTT. Translation: CASSQRQGGSPLHF. The chain joins TRBV7-9 to TRBJ1-6; 9 nucleotides match TRBD1. The V gene end was trimmed by 5 bases and the J gene end by 9 bases; junction bases not matched to a gene: 5. This CDR3 is built from 14 residues. Per germline, CDR1 SEHNR and CDR2 FQNEAQ (reference sequence).

V usage is TRBV5-1 and J usage is TRBJ2-7; the match to TRBD1 covers 7 bases. CDR1 SGHRS and CDR2 YFSETQ come from the germline V gene. The CDR3 has 15 amino acids. V lost 5 bases, J lost 0 bases, and 8 bases stayed unmatched. The CDR3 DNA reads TGCGCCAGCAGATTAACTACAGGGGTCTCCTACGAGCAGTACTTC. Protein sequence: CASRLTTGVSYEQYF.

The chain links TRBV5-8 to TRBJ2-7, with 10 bases matching TRBD1. Germline CDR1 SGHTS, CDR2 YDEGEE. V trimming: 2 bases; J trimming: 4 bases; junction bases outside the gene matches: 6. The CDR3 contains 15 residues. CDR3 loop: CASSLGAGQGYEQYF. CDR3 coding DNA: TGTGCCAGCAGCTTAGGAGCGGGACAGGGGTACGAGCAGTACTTC.

This clone was counted between two and nine times. CDR3 bases: TGTGCCAGCAGTTCCCCGACAGGAATTAACGACGAGCAGTACTTC. This encodes CASSSPTGINDEQYF. V gene TRBV27 combines with J gene TRBJ2-7; perhaps TRBD1 as D (6 bases). Germline V gives CDR1 MNHEY, CDR2 SMNVEV (reference sequence). V was trimmed by 4 bases and J by 5 bases, leaving 18 bases between them. The CDR3 length is 15 residues.

The chain carries TRBV4-1 and TRBJ1-2; TRBD1 matches 8 bases. The CDR3 runs 14 residues. Germline V gene lookup returns CDR1 MGHRA and CDR2 YSYEKL. The V gene end was trimmed by 4 bases and the J gene end by 8 bases; junction bases not matched to a gene: 9. CDR3 amino acids: CASSPPTGVRGYTF. The CDR3 nucleotides read TGCGCCAGCAGCCCGCCGACAGGGGTGAGAGGCTACACCTTC.

J is TRBJ1-1 and V is TRBV7-6; TRBD1 aligns across 11 bases. The CDR3 has 14 amino acids. V lost 5 bases, J lost 3 bases, and 2 bases stayed unmatched. Germline assignment: CDR1 SGHVS and CDR2 FNYEAQ. CDR3 bases: TGTGCCAGCAGCGGACAGGGGGCTGACACTGAAGCTTTCTTT. It specifies CASSGQGADTEAFF.

V is TRBV19 and J is TRBJ1-2, with D possibly matching TRBD1 (6 bases). The CDR3 totals 13 residues. The germline CDR1 and CDR2 sequences are LNHDA and SQIVND (reference sequence). V gave up 8 bases and J gave up 3 bases, with 13 bases separating them. For the CDR3, the DNA is TGTGCCAGTGGGGACATTTGGGACTATGGCTACACCTTC. Translated: CASGDIWDYGYTF.